The TCR beta chain described here comes from a study of OX40 agonist ivuxolimab in advanced cancers. A note on the overall study: Ivuxolimab, which targeted the costimulatory receptor OX40 (CD134), was an agonistic, fully human IgG2 monoclonal antibody. Peripheral TCRbeta sequencing was intended to test whether TCR sequence diversity was altered and clonal T-cell expansion was caused by ivuxolimab. Partial responses were achieved by three dose-escalation patients, of whom one had hepatocellular carcinoma and two had cutaneous melanoma. Intravenous ivuxolimab was administered to patients every 2 weeks at six dose levels: 0.01, 0.1, 0.3, 1.5, 3 and 10 mg/kg. Of the roughly 52 patients in dose escalation, 19 had hepatocellular carcinoma, some 15 had melanoma, 9 had renal cell carcinoma and 9 had head and neck cancer. The paper covers the monotherapy dose-escalation part of the phase I ivuxolimab trial, which included N of about 50 patients. Prior anti-PD-1, anti-PD-L1 or anti-CTLA-4 therapy was permitted, and checkpoint inhibitors had been received by about two fifths of dose-escalation patients. In the dose-escalation cohort, about four fifths of patients were male, and the mean age was 60 years with a range of roughly 20 to 79. Results the study describes overall, beyond this receptor: The antigen specificity of the clonally expanded peripheral T cells was not determined. In the 0.1-3.0 mg/kg groups, partial responders were among the patients with the lowest normalized peripheral clonal expansion, particularly in CD8+ T cells. Low levels of normalized T-cell clonal expansion were also seen in some patients who did not respond. At doses of 0.1 to 3.0 mg/kg, clonal expansion of both CD4+ and CD8+ T cells in blood was seen between baseline and week 6. After ivuxolimab, expanded clones were on average more numerous among CD8+ T cells than among CD4+ T cells.

The germline V gene sets CDR1 to SQVTM and CDR2 to ANQGSEA. Clipping removes 4 bases from V and 6 bases from J, with 8 as the unmatched junction base count. The CDR3, from cysteine to phenylalanine, totals 13 residues. Only the CDR3 region is kept as DNA, spanning 39 bases read in frame from base 1. This clone has only a few counts. Its antigen specificity is not known. It has no much larger one-base neighbor in the sample; base qualities were not kept. Genomic DNA was extracted from sorted cells for sequencing of the TCRbeta CDR3 region. TCRbeta CDR3 regions were sequenced using the immunoSEQ Assay. The source is immuneACCESS, and TCRdb retained only in-frame sequences with V and J called. Part of the clones is not carried over; for the studies checked, unresolved V genes explain less than half of this, and the remainder is unexplained. The sample table records some 27,000 clones; almost 80% of these occur just once. Clones ranked in the top ten supply approximately 10% of the sample.

The trial excluded patients who had a history of autoimmune disease or were on systemic immunosuppression. Peripheral blood for TCR sequencing was drawn from every dose cohort at baseline, at cycle 4 day 1 and at cycle 7 day 1. The samples were taken from a phase I, first-in-human, multicenter, open-label dose-escalation trial of ivuxolimab. Adults with locally advanced or metastatic melanoma, renal cell, hepatocellular, or head and neck squamous cell carcinoma were enrolled in the trial. CD4+ and CD8+ T cells were sorted separately from peripheral blood before TCR sequencing. The rearrangement combines TRBV29-1 with TRBJ2-7; 8 central nucleotides agree with TRBD1. The source was CD4+ or CD8+ T cells sorted from blood, collected in a trial of the OX40 agonist ivuxolimab. The TCR originated in an adult with an advanced solid tumor such as melanoma, head and neck, liver or kidney cancer. CDR3 region: CSVVAGGWGEQYF. The sequenced DNA is TGCAGCGTTGTTGCAGGGGGCTGGGGCGAGCAGTACTTC.